A selection of T cell receptor beta chains follows, all from one sample in a study of T-cell reconstitution after alpha-beta-depleted transplantation in children. TCRdb ran MiXCR on the PCR reads and lists one entry per CDR3 protein. The table lists around 200,000 distinct CDR3 sequences, about 6.8% of them singletons. The source material was PBMCs from the stem cell graft donor, sampled from the stem cell graft. These receptors all stem from a human donor who donated a stem cell graft to a child with Wiskott-Aldrich syndrome. Both conserved end residues are part of each CDR3. D genes are given only for firm matches. Expanded clones get a size class; other rows say once, few or many, or leave the size out.

cdr3_aa cdr3_nt j_call d_call clone_size v_call
CESGNTEAFF TGTGAGTCAGGAAACACTGAAGCTTTCTTT TRBJ1-1 NA many TRBV21-1
CSAGEGEVAYNEQFF TGCAGTGCCGGGGAGGGGGAGGTGGCATACAATGAGCAGTTCTTC TRBJ2-1 NA many TRBV20-1
CASSEALLPLMKTYEQYF TGTGCCAGCAGTGAAGCCCTCCTACCGCTGATGAAGACCTACGAGCAGTACTTC TRBJ2-7 NA few TRBV6-1
CASSFWDRGGYTF TGTGCCAGCAGTTTCTGGGACAGGGGTGGCTACACCTTC TRBJ1-2 TRBD1 many TRBV12-3/TRBV12-4
CASSLGGSLLYGYTF TGCGCCAGCAGCTTGGGTGGGTCCCTGCTCTATGGCTACACCTTC TRBJ1-2 NA NA TRBV5-1
CSARYGADEQYF TGCAGTGCTAGATACGGGGCGGACGAGCAGTACTTC TRBJ2-7 NA many TRBV20-1
CASSFREGYGYTF TGTGCCAGCAGTTTCAGGGAGGGCTATGGCTACACCTTC TRBJ1-2 NA few TRBV12-3/TRBV12-4
CASSQDRGQGFGELFF TGTGCCAGCAGCCAAGATAGAGGACAGGGGTTCGGGGAGCTGTTTTTT TRBJ2-2 TRBD1 NA TRBV3-1
CATGLAGLNEQFF TGTGCCACGGGGCTAGCGGGCTTGAATGAGCAGTTCTTC TRBJ2-1 TRBD2 many TRBV24-1
CSARGTSYEQYF TGCAGTGCTAGAGGGACTAGCTACGAGCAGTACTTC TRBJ2-7 TRBD2 many TRBV20-1
CSVEGRTNVDTQYF TGCAGCGTTGAAGGAAGGACTAACGTGGATACGCAGTATTTT TRBJ2-3 NA many TRBV29-1
CASSAESGLAGDTQYF TGTGCCAGCAGCGCCGAATCGGGACTAGCGGGAGATACGCAGTATTTT TRBJ2-3 TRBD2 NA TRBV5-4
CASSHLSGSYEQYF TGTGCCAGCAGCCACCTTAGCGGGAGCTACGAGCAGTACTTC TRBJ2-7 TRBD2 few TRBV3-1
CASSPPDQDRGGYEQYF TGTGCCAGCTCACCACCGGATCAGGACAGAGGAGGCTACGAGCAGTACTTC TRBJ2-7 NA many TRBV18
CASSPGRSLVYGYTF TGTGCCAGCAGTCCCGGACGTAGTCTCGTCTATGGCTACACCTTC TRBJ1-2 NA NA TRBV12-3/TRBV12-4
CSARVGVAQPQHF TGCAGTGCTAGAGTTGGGGTGGCTCAGCCCCAGCATTTT TRBJ1-5 NA many TRBV20-1
CASSQALQGGLYNEQFF TGCGCCAGCAGCCAAGCCCTGCAGGGAGGCCTATACAATGAGCAGTTCTTC TRBJ2-1 NA many TRBV4-3
CASSLVSVNYEQYF TGCGCCAGCAGCTTGGTGTCGGTAAACTACGAGCAGTACTTC TRBJ2-7 NA NA TRBV5-1
CATLTTDRDNYGYTF TGTGCCACCCTCACAACGGACAGGGATAACTATGGCTACACCTTC TRBJ1-2 TRBD1 many TRBV10-3
CASSSLRGANTEAFF TGTGCCAGCAGCTCGTTGAGAGGGGCGAACACTGAAGCTTTCTTT TRBJ1-1 NA many TRBV7-8
CATSQVWGAGSGNTIYF TGTGCCACCTCCCAAGTGTGGGGGGCCGGTTCTGGAAACACCATATATTTT TRBJ1-3 NA NA TRBV3-1
CSAKIRGETQYF TGCAGTGCTAAGATCAGGGGAGAGACCCAGTACTTC TRBJ2-5 NA many TRBV20-1
CASSPALGLAGYNEQFF TGTGCCAGCAGCCCAGCCCTGGGACTAGCGGGCTACAATGAGCAGTTCTTC TRBJ2-1 TRBD2 few TRBV11-3